These 5 T cell receptor beta chains came from one sample sequenced in a study of T cell responses to AZD1222 COVID-19 vaccine. The table came from immunoSEQ multiplex PCR; TCRdb's copy has only in-frame clones and leaves some out. The data contain about 61,000 clones, approximately 85% of them singletons. This sample comprised peripheral blood, obtained 28 days after the second AZD1222 dose. These receptors were collected from an adult who received the AZD1222 COVID-19 vaccine.

This chain uses TRBV13 with TRBJ1-1, with D tentatively TRBD1 (6 bases). Trimming left V 3 bases short and J 4 bases short, with 12 bases between. CDR3 length equals 14 residues. Germline values: CDR1 PRHDT, CDR2 FYEKMQ (reference sequence). CDR3 loop: CASSLRSRGTEAFF. CDR3 in DNA: TGTGCCAGCAGCTTGAGGAGCAGGGGCACTGAAGCTTTCTTT. Drawing the rest from reference TRBV13 and TRBJ1-1, the complete variable domain is AAGVIQSPRHLIKEKRETATLKCYPIPRHDTVYWYQQGPGQDPQFLISFYEKMQSDKGSIPDRFSAQQFSDYHSELNMSSLELGDSALYFCASSLRSRGTEAFFGQGTRLTVV.

This clone was seen only a few times. The chain recombines TRBV6-5 with TRBJ1-6, with TRBD1 matching over 10 bases. Germline V gives CDR1 MNHEY, CDR2 SVGAGI. Unmatched junction bases numbered 9, after V lost 7 bases and J lost 9 bases. CDR3 length: 15 amino acids. CDR3 coding DNA: TGTGCCAGCACCTTGGGACAGGGGTTTCGTTCACCCCTCCACTTT. Translating gives CASTLGQGFRSPLHF.

The chain recombines TRBV25-1 with TRBJ2-3; 8 positions agree with TRBD1. The V gene end was trimmed by 3 bases and the J gene end by 6 bases; junction bases not matched to a gene: 11. The CDR3 has 16 amino acids. Germline V gives CDR1 MGHDK, CDR2 SYGVNS. As DNA, the CDR3 is TGTGCCAGCAGTGAGAAGGGACAGGATGGGAGGGATACGCAGTATTTT. As protein: CASSEKGQDGRDTQYF.

This clone was counted only a few times. The chain has TRBV27 and TRBJ2-7, with TRBD2 matching over 11 bases. With V trimmed by 5 bases and J by 3 bases, 12 bases remained unmatched. Germline assignment: CDR1 MNHEY and CDR2 SMNVEV (reference sequence). This CDR3 is 17 amino acids long. The CDR3 DNA reads TGTGCCAGCAGTCCTCGACTAGCGGGAAGACTCCGCTACGAGCAGTACTTC. Translation: CASSPRLAGRLRYEQYF.

The chain recombines TRBV6-5 with TRBJ1-6; D is undetermined. The CDR3 runs to 16 residues. V was cut by 3 bases and J by 5 bases, with 14 bases left in between. Germline V gene lookup returns CDR1 MNHEY and CDR2 SVGAGI. The CDR3 bases are TGTGCCAGCAGTTATTCTAGTTTTCCTCATAATTCACCCCTCCACTTT. Its translation is CASSYSSFPHNSPLHF.